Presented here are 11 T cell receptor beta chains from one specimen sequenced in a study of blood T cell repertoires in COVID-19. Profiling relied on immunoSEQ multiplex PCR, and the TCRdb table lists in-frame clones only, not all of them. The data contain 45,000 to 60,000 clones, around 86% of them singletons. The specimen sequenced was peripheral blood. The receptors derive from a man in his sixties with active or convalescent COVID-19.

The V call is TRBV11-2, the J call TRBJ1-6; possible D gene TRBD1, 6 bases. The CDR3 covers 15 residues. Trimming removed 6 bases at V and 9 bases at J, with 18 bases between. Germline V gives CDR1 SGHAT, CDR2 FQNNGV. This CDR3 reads CASRQIGQRVSPLHF. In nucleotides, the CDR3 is TGTGCCAGCAGGCAAATCGGACAGAGGGTTTCACCCCTCCACTTT.

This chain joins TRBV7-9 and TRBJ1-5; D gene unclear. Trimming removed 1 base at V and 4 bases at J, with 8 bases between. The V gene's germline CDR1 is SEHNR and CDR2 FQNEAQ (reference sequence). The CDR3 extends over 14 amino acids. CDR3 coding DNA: TGTGCCAGCAGCTTAGAGCGGACTAATCAGCCCCAGCATTTT. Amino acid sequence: CASSLERTNQPQHF.

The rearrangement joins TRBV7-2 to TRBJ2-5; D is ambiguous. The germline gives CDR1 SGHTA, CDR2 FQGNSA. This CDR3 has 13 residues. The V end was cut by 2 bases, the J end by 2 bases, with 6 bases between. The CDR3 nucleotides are TGTGCCAGCAGCTTAAACTGGCAAGAGACCCAGTACTTC. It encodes CASSLNWQETQYF.

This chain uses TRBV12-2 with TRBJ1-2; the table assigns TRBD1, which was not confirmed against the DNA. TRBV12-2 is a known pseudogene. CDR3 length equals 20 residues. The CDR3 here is CASRQGQPHSFVYINYGYTF. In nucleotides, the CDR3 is TGTGCAAGTCGGCAGGGACAGCCACATTCCTTCGTTTATATTAACTATGGCTACACCTTC.

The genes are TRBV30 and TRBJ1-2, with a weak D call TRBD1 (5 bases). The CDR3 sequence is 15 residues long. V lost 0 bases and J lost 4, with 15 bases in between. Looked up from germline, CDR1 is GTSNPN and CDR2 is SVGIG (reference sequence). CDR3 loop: CAWSVRGGVAYGYTF. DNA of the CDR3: TGTGCCTGGAGTGTACGGGGAGGGGTGGCCTATGGCTACACCTTC.

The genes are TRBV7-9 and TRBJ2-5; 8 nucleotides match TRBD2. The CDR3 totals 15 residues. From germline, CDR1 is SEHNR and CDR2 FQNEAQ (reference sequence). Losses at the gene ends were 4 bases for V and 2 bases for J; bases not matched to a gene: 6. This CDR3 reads CASSSPGLGQETQYF. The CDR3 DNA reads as TGTGCCAGCAGCTCCCCGGGACTAGGGCAAGAGACCCAGTACTTC.

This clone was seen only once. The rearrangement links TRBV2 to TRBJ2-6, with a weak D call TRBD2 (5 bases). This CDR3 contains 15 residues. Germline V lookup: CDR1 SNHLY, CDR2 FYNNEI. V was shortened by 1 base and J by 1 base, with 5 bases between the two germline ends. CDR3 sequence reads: CASSEERSGANVLTF. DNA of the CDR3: TGTGCCAGCAGTGAAGAGCGGTCTGGGGCCAACGTCCTGACTTTC.

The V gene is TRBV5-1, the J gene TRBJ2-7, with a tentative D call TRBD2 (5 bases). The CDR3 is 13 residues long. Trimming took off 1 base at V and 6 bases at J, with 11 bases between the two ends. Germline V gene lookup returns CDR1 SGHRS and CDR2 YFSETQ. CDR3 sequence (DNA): TGCGCCAGCAGCTTGATGGATGCGGGCGAGCAGTACTTC. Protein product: CASSLMDAGEQYF. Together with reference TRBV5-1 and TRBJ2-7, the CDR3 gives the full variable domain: KAGVTQTPRYLIKTRGQQVTLSCSPISGHRSVSWYQQTPGQGLQFLFEYFSETQRNKGNFPGRFSGRQFSNSRSEMNVSTLELGDSALYLCASSLMDAGEQYFGPGTRLTVT.

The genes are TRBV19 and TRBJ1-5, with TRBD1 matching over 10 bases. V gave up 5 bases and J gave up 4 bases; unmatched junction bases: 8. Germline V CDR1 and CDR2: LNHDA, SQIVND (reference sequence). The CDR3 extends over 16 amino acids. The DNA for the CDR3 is TGTGCCAGTAGTCCCCGAGGGACAGGGGCTAATCAGCCCCAGCATTTT. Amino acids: CASSPRGTGANQPQHF.

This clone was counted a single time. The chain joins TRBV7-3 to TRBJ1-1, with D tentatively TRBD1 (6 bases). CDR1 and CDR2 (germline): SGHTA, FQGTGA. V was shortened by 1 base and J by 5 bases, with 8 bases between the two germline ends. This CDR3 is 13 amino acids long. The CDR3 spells CASSLRQATEAFF. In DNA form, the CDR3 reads TGTGCCAGCAGCTTAAGACAGGCTACTGAAGCTTTCTTT.

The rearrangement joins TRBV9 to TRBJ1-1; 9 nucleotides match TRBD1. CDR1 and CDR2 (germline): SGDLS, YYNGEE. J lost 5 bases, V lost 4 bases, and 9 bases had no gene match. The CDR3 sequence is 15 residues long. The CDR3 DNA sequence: TGTGCCAGCAGCCCCCGGGACAGGGATTATACTGAAGCTTTCTTT. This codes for CASSPRDRDYTEAFF.